This entry concerns a single T cell receptor beta chain. V was clipped by 3 bases and J by 5 bases; unmatched bases: 3. CDR1 is SGHAT and CDR2 is FQNNGV in the germline V gene. The CDR3 is 15 amino acids. This specimen belongs to a study of OX40 agonist ivuxolimab in advanced cancers. Produced via immunoSEQ multiplex PCR; TCRdb's table is partial and in-frame only. The sample yields roughly 45,000 clones, 85% seen once. This sequence joins TRBV11-2 and TRBJ1-4; 10 nucleotides align to TRBD1. The source is an adult with an advanced solid tumor such as melanoma, head and neck, liver or kidney cancer. This specimen was CD4+ or CD8+ T cells sorted from blood, taken in a trial of the OX40 agonist ivuxolimab. CDR3 DNA: TGTGCCAGCAGCTTCTGGACAGGGGGAAATGAAAAACTGTTTTTT. The encoded protein is CASSFWTGGNEKLFF.